The rows below give T cell receptor beta chains drawn from one sample of a study of shared clonotypes between healthy human individuals. The assay was immunoSEQ multiplex PCR, and TCRdb's table has in-frame clones only and misses some. The sample yields about 2.4 million clones, approximately 93% seen once. The material sequenced was naive CD4+ T cells from PBMCs. Receptor source: a man between 18 and 29 years old in good health. Some clones in this sample may be carry-over from other donors' samples. The CDR3 runs from the conserved cysteine through the conserved F or W.

CDR3aa	v_gene	j_gene
CASSYANANQPQHF	TRBV6-6	TRBJ1-5
CASSLEAADTQYF	TRBV5-6	TRBJ2-3
CASLWDRYNEQFF	TRBV2	TRBJ2-1
CASSPEGPSSYEQYF	TRBV7-3	TRBJ2-7
CASSSNVPARGNQPQHF	TRBV28	TRBJ1-5
CASSPLALDTDTQYF	TRBV5-6	TRBJ2-3
CASSIGWDREMREAFF	TRBV19	TRBJ1-1
CASRLTGANVLTF	TRBV28	TRBJ2-6
CASSSRTENEQFF	TRBV27	TRBJ2-1
CASSYTEYEQYF	TRBV18	TRBJ2-7
CASSGEVGGPYGYTF	TRBV5-1	TRBJ1-2
CASSQDYGSGGYGYTF	TRBV4-3	TRBJ1-2
CASRPGLAGGPHEQFF	TRBV13	TRBJ2-1
CASSFTRGGGTEAFF	TRBV28	TRBJ1-1
CASSPGGQNTGELFF	TRBV5-1	TRBJ2-2
CASSLARESGLSTDTQYF	TRBV5-1	TRBJ2-3
CASSQGQRQPQHF	TRBV14	TRBJ1-5